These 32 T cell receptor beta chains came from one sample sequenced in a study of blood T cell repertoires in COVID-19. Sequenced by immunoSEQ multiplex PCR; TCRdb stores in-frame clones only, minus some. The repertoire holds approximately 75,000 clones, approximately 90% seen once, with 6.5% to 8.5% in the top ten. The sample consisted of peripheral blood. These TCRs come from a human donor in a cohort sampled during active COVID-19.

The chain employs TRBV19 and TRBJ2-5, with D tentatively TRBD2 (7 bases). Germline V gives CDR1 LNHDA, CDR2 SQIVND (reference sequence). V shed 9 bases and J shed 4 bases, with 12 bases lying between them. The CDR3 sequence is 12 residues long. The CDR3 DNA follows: TGTGCCAGCGGCCGGGGGGCAGAGACCCAGTACTTC. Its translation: CASGRGAETQYF.

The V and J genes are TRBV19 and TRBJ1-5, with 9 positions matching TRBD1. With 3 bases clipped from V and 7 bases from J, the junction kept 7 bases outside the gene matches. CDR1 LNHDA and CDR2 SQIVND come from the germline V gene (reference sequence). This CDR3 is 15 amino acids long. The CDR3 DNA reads TGTGCCAGTAGTATCGGGACAGGGAATGGCCAGCCCCAGCATTTT. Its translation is CASSIGTGNGQPQHF.

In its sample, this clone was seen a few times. The CDR3 DNA sequence: TGTGCCAGCAGCTTATTTGTTAACCCCCAGATCTCCTACGAGCAGTACTTC. Translated: CASSLFVNPQISYEQYF. The chain links TRBV7-9 to TRBJ2-7, with D unclear. The CDR3 has 17 amino acids. V dropped 2 bases and J dropped 0 bases, with 17 bases sitting between them. Per germline, CDR1 SEHNR and CDR2 FQNEAQ (reference sequence). Using reference TRBV7-9 and TRBJ2-7 for the parts outside the CDR3, the full variable domain is DTGVSQNPRHKITKRGQNVTFRCDPISEHNRLYWYRQTLGQGPEFLTYFQNEAQLEKSRLLSDRFSAERPKGSFSTLEIQRTEQGDSAMYLCASSLFVNPQISYEQYFGPGTRLTVT.

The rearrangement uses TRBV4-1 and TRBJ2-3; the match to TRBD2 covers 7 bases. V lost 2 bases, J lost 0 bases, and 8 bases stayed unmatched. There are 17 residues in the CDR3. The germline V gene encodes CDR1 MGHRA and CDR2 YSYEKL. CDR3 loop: CASSQKLLAESTDTQYF. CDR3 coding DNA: TGCGCCAGCAGCCAAAAACTCCTAGCGGAAAGCACAGATACGCAGTATTTT.

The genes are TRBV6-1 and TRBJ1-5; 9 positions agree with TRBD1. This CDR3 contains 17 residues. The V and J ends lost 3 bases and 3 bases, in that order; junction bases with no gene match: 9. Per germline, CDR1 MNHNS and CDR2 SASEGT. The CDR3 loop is CASSDFPTGGTNQPQHF. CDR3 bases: TGTGCCAGCAGTGATTTTCCGACAGGGGGGACCAATCAGCCCCAGCATTTT.

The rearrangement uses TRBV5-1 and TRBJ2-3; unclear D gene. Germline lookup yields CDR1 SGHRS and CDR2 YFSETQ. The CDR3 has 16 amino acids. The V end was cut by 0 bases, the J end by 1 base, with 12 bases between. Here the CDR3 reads CASSLEAESRTDTQYF. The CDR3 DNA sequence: TGCGCCAGCAGCTTGGAGGCGGAATCACGCACAGATACGCAGTATTTT. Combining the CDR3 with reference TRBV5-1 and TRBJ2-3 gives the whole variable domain KAGVTQTPRYLIKTRGQQVTLSCSPISGHRSVSWYQQTPGQGLQFLFEYFSETQRNKGNFPGRFSGRQFSNSRSEMNVSTLELGDSALYLCASSLEAESRTDTQYFGPGTRLTVL.

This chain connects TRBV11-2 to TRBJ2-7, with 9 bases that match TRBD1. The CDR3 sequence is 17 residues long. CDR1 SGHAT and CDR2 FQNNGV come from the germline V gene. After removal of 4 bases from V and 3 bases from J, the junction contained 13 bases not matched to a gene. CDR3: CASSSVQGAPENYEQYF. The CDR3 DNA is TGTGCCAGCAGCTCCGTACAGGGGGCGCCGGAAAACTACGAGCAGTACTTC.

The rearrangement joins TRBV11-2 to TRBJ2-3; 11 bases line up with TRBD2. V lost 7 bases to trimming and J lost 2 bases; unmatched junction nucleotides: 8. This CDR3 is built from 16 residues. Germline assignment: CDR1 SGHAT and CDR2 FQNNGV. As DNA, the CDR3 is TGTGCCAGCACTTTCCAACTAGCGGGGGACACAGATACGCAGTATTTT. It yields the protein CASTFQLAGDTDTQYF.

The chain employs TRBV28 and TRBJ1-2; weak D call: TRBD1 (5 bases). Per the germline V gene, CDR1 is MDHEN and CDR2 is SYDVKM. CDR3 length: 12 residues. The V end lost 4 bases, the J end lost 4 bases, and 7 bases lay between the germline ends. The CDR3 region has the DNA TGTGCCAGCAGTTATAGGGGCTATGGCTACACCTTC. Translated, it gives CASSYRGYGYTF.

The CDR3: CASSIRQGIAQPQHF. The CDR3 DNA is TGTGCCAGTAGCATACGACAGGGGATAGCTCAGCCCCAGCATTTT. The J gene is TRBJ1-5, the V gene TRBV19; 8 bases agree with TRBD1. There are 15 residues in the CDR3. After removal of 6 bases from V and 6 bases from J, the junction contained 10 bases not matched to a gene. Germline V gene data show CDR1 as LNHDA and CDR2 as SQIVND (reference sequence).

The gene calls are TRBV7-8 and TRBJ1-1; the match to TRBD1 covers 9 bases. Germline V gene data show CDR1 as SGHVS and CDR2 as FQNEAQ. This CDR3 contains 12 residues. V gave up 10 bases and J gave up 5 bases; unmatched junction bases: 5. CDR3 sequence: CATTGGRTEAFF. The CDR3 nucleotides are TGTGCCACAACAGGGGGCAGGACTGAAGCTTTCTTT. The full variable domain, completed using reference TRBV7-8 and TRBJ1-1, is GAGVSQSPRYKVAKRGQDVALRCDPISGHVSLFWYQQALGQGPEFLTYFQNEAQLDKSGLPSDRFFAERPEGSVSTLKIQRTQQEDSAVYLCATTGGRTEAFFGQGTRLTVV.

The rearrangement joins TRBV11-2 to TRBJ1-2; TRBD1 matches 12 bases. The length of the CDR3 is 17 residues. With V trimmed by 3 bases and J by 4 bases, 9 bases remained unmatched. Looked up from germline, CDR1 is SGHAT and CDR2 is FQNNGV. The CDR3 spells CASSFARDRGRSYGYTF. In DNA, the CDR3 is TGTGCCAGCAGCTTCGCGCGGGACAGGGGGCGATCCTATGGCTACACCTTC.

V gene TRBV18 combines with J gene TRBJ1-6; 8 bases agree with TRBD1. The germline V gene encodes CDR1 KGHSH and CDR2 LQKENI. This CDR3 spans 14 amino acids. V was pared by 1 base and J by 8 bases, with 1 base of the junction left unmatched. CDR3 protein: CASSPQDRDSPLHF. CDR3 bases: TGTGCCAGCTCACCACAGGACAGGGATTCACCCCTCCACTTT.

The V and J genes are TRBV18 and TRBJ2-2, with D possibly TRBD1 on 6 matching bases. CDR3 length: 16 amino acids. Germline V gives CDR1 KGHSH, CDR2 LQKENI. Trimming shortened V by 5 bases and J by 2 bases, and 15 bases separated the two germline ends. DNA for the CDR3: TGTGCCAGCTCAGGACAGCGAGAGCTCAACACCGGGGAGCTGTTTTTT. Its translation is CASSGQRELNTGELFF.

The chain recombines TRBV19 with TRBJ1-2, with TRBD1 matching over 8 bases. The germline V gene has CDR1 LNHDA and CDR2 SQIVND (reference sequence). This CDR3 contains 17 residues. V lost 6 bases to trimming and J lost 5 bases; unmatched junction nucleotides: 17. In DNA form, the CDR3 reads TGTGCCAGTAGCCGCCAGGGGGCTGAAGGGGACATTTATGGCTACACCTTC. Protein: CASSRQGAEGDIYGYTF. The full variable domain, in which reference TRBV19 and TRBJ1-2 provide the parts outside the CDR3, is DGGITQSPKYLFRKEGQNVTLSCEQNLNHDAMYWYRQDPGQGLRLIYYSQIVNDFQKGDIAEGYSVSREKKESFPLTVTSAQKNPTAFYLCASSRQGAEGDIYGYTFGSGTRLTVV.

The CDR3 reads CASSTGNTGELFF. CDR3 sequence (DNA): TGTGCCAGCTCGACAGGAAACACCGGGGAGCTGTTTTTT. V gene TRBV6-4 combines with J gene TRBJ2-2, with D possibly being TRBD1 (6 bases). The CDR3 is made up of 13 amino acids. Germline CDR1 MRHNA, CDR2 SNTAGT. V lost 8 bases and J lost 2, with 9 bases in between.

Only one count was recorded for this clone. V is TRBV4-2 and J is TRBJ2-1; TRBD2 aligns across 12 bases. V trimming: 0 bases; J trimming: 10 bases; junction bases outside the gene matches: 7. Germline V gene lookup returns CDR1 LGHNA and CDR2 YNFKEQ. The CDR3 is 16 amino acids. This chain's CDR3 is CASSQDRASGGEEQFF. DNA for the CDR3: TGTGCCAGCAGCCAAGATCGGGCTAGCGGGGGGGAGGAGCAGTTCTTC.

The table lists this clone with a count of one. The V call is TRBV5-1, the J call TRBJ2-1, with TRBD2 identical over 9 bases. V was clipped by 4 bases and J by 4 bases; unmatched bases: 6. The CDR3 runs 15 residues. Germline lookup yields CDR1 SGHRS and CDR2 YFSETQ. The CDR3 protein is CASSRGGAPYNEQFF. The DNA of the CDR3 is TGCGCCAGCAGCCGCGGGGGGGCCCCTTACAATGAGCAGTTCTTC.

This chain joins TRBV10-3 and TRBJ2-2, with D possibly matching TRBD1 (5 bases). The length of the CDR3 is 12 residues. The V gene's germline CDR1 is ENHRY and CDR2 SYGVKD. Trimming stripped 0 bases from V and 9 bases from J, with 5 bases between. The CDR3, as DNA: TGTGCCATCAGTGAGTCGGACAGGGAGCTGTTTTTT. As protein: CAISESDRELFF.

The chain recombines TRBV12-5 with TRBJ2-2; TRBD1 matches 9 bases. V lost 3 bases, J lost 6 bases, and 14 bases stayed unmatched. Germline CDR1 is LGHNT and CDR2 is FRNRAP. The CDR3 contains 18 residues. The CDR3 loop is CASGFLPPGQGPAGELFF. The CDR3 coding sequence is TGTGCTAGTGGTTTCCTTCCCCCCGGACAGGGGCCCGCCGGGGAGCTGTTTTTT.

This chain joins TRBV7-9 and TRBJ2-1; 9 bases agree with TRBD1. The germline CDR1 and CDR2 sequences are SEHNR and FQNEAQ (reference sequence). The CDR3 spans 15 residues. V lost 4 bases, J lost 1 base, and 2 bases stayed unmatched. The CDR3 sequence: CASSSGTGSYNEQFF. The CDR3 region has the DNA TGTGCCAGCAGCTCCGGGACAGGGTCCTACAATGAGCAGTTCTTC.

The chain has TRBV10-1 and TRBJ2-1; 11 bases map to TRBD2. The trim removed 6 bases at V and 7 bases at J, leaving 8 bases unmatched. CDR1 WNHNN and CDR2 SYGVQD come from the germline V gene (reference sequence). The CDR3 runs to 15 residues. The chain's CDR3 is CASSQTSGAENEQFF. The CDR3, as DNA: TGCGCCAGCAGCCAGACTAGCGGGGCGGAAAATGAGCAGTTCTTC.

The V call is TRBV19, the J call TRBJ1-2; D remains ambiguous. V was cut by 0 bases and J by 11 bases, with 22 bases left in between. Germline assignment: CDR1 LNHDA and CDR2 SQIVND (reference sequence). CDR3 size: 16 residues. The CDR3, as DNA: TGTGCCAGTAGTATAGATACCCCCTTGGCTCCGCTCCCGTACACCTTC. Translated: CASSIDTPLAPLPYTF.

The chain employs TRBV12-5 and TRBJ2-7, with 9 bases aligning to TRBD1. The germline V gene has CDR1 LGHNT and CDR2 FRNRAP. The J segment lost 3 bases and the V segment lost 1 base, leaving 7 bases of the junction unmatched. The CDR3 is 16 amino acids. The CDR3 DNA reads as TGTGCTAGTGGTTTGGCTTTACAGGGGGCACACTACGAGCAGTACTTC. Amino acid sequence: CASGLALQGAHYEQYF.

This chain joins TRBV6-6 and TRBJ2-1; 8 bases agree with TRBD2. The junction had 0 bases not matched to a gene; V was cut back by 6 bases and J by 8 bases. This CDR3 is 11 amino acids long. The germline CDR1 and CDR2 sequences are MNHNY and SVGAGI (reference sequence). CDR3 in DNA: TGTGCCAGCAGGCGGGGGGATGAGCAGTTCTTC. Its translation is CASRRGDEQFF.

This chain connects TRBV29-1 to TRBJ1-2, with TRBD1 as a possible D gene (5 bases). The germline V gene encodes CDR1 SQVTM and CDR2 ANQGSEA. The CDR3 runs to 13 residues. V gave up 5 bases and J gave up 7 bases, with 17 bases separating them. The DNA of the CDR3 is TGCAGCGTTTCCCCTGGGGCTGAGGTTGGCTACACCTTC. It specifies CSVSPGAEVGYTF.

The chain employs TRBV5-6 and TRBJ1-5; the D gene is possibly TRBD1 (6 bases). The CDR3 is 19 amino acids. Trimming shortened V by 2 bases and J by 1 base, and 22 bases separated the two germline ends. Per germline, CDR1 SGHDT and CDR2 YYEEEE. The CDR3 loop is CASSFSPQQGLLSNQPQHF. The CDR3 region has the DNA TGTGCCAGCAGCTTCTCCCCCCAACAGGGCTTGTTAAGCAATCAGCCCCAGCATTTT.

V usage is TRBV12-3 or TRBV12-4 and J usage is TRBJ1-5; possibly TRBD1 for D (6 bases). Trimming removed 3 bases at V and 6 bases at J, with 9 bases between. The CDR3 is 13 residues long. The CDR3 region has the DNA TGTGCCAGCAGTTTTGGGGGCAGTCAGCCCCAGCATTTT. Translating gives CASSFGGSQPQHF.

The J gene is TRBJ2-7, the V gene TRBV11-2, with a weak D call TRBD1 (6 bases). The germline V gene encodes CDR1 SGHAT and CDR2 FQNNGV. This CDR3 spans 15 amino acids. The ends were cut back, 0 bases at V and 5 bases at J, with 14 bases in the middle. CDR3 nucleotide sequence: TGTGCCAGCAGCTTAGATCAGGGGCCGAGGGACGAGCAGTACTTC. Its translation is CASSLDQGPRDEQYF.

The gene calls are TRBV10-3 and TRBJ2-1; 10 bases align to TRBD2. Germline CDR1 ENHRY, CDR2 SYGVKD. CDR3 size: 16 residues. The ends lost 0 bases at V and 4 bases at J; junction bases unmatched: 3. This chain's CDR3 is CAISESSSGGYNEQFF. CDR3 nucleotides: TGTGCCATCAGTGAGTCTTCTAGCGGGGGTTACAATGAGCAGTTCTTC.

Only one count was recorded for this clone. The CDR3 here is CAWTYRENTEAFF. The DNA for the CDR3 is TGTGCCTGGACCTACAGGGAGAACACTGAAGCTTTCTTT. This chain links TRBV30 with TRBJ1-1; possible D gene TRBD1, 6 bases. V was cut by 4 bases and J by 1 base, with 10 bases left in between. The CDR3 is made up of 13 amino acids. From germline, CDR1 is GTSNPN and CDR2 SVGIG (reference sequence).

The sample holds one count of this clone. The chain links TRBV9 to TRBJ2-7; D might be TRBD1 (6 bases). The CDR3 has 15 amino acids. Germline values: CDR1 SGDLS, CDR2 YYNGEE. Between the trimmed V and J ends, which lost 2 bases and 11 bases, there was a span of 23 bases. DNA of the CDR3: TGTGCCAGCAGCGTCGGGGACACAGGCCATTTAGGGGAGTACTTC. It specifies CASSVGDTGHLGEYF.